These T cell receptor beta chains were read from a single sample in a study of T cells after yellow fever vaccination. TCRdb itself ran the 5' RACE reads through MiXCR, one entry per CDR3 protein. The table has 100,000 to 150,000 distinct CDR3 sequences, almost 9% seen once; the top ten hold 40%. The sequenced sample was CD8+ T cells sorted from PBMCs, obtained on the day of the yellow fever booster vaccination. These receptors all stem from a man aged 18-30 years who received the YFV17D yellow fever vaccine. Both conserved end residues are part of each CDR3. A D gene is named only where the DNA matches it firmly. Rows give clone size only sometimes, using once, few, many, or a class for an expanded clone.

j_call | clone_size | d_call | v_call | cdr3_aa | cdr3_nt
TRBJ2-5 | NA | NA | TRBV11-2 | CASSLHRGWQETQYF | TGTGCCAGCAGCCTCCACCGGGGGTGGCAGGAGACCCAGTACTTC
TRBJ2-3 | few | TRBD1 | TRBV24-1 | CATSDPGQGVPDTQYF | TGTGCCACCAGTGATCCGGGACAGGGTGTCCCAGATACGCAGTATTTT
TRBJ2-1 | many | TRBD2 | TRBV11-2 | CASSLEGTSLGIGNEQFF | TGTGCCAGCAGCTTAGAGGGGACTAGCTTGGGCATTGGGAATGAGCAGTTCTTC
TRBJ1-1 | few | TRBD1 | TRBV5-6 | CASRWTGNTEAFF | TGTGCCAGCAGGTGGACAGGCAACACTGAAGCTTTCTTT
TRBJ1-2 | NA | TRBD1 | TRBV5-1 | CASSLAGDSGFYGYTF | TGCGCCAGCAGCTTGGCCGGGGACAGCGGATTCTATGGCTACACCTTC
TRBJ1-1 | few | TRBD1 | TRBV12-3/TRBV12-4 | CASSFRTGPNTEAFF | TGTGCCAGCAGTTTTCGGACAGGGCCAAACACTGAAGCTTTCTTT
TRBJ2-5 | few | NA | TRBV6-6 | CASIHGRSARVETQYF | TGTGCCAGCATCCACGGGCGGTCCGCGAGGGTAGAGACCCAGTACTTC
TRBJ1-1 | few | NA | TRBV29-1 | CSALDLASEAFF | TGCAGCGCCCTGGATCTGGCTTCCGAAGCTTTCTTT
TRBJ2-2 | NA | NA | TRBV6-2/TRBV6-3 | CASSYSFEGPGELFF | TGTGCCAGCAGTTACTCGTTCGAAGGGCCCGGGGAGCTGTTTTTT
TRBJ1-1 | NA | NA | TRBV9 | CASSEGDGTEAFF | TGTGCCAGCAGCGAGGGGGACGGGACTGAAGCTTTCTTT
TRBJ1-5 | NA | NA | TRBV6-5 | CASSTGSGQPQHF | TGTGCCAGCAGCACAGGGTCTGGACAGCCCCAGCATTTT
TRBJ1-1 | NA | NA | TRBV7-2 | CASTLAGVMNTEAFF | TGTGCCAGCACCCTGGCAGGGGTCATGAACACTGAAGCTTTCTTT
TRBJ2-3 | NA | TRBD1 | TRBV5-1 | CASSSDRVSDTQYF | TGCGCCAGCAGCTCGGACAGGGTATCCGATACGCAGTATTTT
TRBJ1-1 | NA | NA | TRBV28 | CASRSPKSPEAFF | TGTGCCAGCAGAAGTCCCAAGAGCCCTGAAGCTTTCTTT
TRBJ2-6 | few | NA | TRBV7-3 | CASSFDGANVLTF | TGTGCCAGCAGCTTTGATGGGGCCAACGTCCTGACTTTC
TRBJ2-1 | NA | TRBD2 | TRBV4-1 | CASSQGRGVLGEQFF | TGCGCCAGCAGCCAAGGGCGGGGGGTGCTCGGTGAGCAGTTCTTC
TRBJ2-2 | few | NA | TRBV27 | CASSFRGAVGSGELFF | TGTGCCAGCAGTTTCCGGGGGGCAGTCGGCTCCGGGGAGCTGTTTTTT
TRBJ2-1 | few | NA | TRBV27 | CASSLSLGQTYNEQFF | TGTGCCAGCAGTTTATCTCTGGGTCAGACCTACAATGAGCAGTTCTTC
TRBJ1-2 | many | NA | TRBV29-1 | CSVYQGTHGYTF | TGCAGCGTCTATCAGGGGACGCATGGCTACACCTTC
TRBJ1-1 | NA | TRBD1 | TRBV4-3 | CASSQDQRTGQNTEAFF | TGCGCCAGCAGCCAAGATCAGCGGACAGGACAGAACACTGAAGCTTTCTTT
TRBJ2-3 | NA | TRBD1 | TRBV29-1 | CSLWTGGADTQYF | TGCAGCTTATGGACAGGGGGGGCAGATACGCAGTATTTT
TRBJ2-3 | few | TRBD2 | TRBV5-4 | CAIQPGLLPDTQYF | TGTGCCATCCAACCGGGACTACTTCCAGATACGCAGTATTTT
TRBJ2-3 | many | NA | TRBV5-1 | CASSLASAGANTDTQYF | TGCGCCAGCAGCTTGGCCTCTGCGGGGGCCAACACAGATACGCAGTATTTT
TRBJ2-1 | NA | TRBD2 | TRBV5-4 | CASSAGLARDEQFF | TGTGCCAGCAGCGCGGGACTAGCGCGAGATGAGCAGTTCTTC
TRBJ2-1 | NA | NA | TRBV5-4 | CASSLGGIISYNEQFF | TGTGCCAGCAGCTTGGGGGGGATTATCTCCTACAATGAGCAGTTCTTC
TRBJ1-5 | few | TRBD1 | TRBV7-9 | CASSLASTGDSNQPQHF | TGTGCCAGCAGCTTAGCGTCGACAGGGGACAGCAATCAGCCCCAGCATTTT
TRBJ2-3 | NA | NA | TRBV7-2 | CASSLADVRGLRASTDTQYF | TGTGCCAGCAGCTTAGCGGATGTGCGGGGGCTTCGAGCTAGCACAGATACGCAGTATTTT
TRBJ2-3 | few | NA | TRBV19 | CASTEEDTDTQYF | TGTGCCAGTACGGAGGAGGACACAGATACGCAGTATTTT
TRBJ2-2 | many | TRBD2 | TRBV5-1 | CASSFEPGEGTGELFF | TGCGCCAGCAGCTTTGAACCCGGGGAGGGCACCGGGGAGCTGTTTTTT
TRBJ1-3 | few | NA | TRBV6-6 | CASSYSITAGNTIYF | TGTGCCAGCAGTTACTCGATTACGGCTGGAAACACCATATATTTT
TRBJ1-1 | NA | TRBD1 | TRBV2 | CASVGQGGTEAFF | TGTGCCAGCGTCGGACAGGGGGGCACTGAAGCTTTCTTT
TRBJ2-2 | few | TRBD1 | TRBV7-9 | CASSPGTGETGELFF | TGTGCCAGCAGCCCCGGGACAGGGGAGACCGGGGAGCTGTTTTTT
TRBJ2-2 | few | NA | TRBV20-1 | CSARGRPGLGGWELFF | TGCAGTGCTCGGGGTAGACCGGGACTAGGGGGCTGGGAGCTGTTTTTT
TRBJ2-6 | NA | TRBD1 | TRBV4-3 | CASSQEGEPGQAPVGANVLTF | TGCGCCAGCAGCCAAGAAGGGGAACCCGGACAGGCACCTGTAGGGGCCAACGTCCTGACTTTC
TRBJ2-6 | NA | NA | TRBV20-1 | CSASPTTGANVLTF | TGCAGTGCTAGTCCCACCACTGGGGCCAACGTCCTGACTTTC
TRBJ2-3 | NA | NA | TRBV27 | CASSFVRAYYTDTQYF | TGTGCCAGCAGTTTTGTTCGGGCCTATTACACAGATACGCAGTATTTT
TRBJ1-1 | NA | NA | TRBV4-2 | CASINTGNTEAFF | TGTGCCAGCATTAATACAGGGAACACTGAAGCTTTCTTT
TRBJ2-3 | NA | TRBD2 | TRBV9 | CASSARGRGGSSSTDTQYF | TGTGCCAGCAGCGCCCGTGGACGGGGGGGATCATCTAGCACAGATACGCAGTATTTT
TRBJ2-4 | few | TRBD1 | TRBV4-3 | CATHNDRGRSKNIQYF | TGCGCCACCCACAATGACAGGGGCAGATCCAAAAACATTCAGTACTTC
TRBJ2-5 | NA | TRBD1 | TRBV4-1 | CASSPRDRGRKQETQYF | TGCGCCAGCAGCCCACGGGACAGGGGGCGGAAACAAGAGACCCAGTACTTC
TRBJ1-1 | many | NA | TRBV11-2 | CASSSPAGSPEAFF | TGTGCCAGCAGCTCCCCGGCAGGGTCGCCTGAAGCTTTCTTT
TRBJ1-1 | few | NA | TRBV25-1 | CAGRGDTEAFF | TGTGCCGGCCGGGGGGACACTGAAGCTTTCTTT
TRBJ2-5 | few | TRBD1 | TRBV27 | CASATGQETQYF | TGTGCCAGCGCGACAGGGCAAGAGACCCAGTACTTC
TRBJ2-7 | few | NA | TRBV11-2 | CASSLDYRNTYEQYF | TGTGCCAGCAGCTTAGATTACCGAAATACCTACGAGCAGTACTTC
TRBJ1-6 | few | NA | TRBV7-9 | CASSSFLGSYNSPLHF | TGTGCCAGCAGCTCTTTCTTGGGCTCCTATAATTCACCCCTCCACTTT
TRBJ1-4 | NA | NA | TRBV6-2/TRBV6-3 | CASSYALQSSYEKLFF | TGTGCCAGCAGTTATGCCCTCCAGTCAAGCTATGAAAAACTGTTTTTT
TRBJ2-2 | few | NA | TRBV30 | CAWSVLNSRELFF | TGTGCCTGGAGTGTACTTAATTCTAGGGAGCTGTTTTTT
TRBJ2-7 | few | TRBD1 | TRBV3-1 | CASSQEGRTGTYEQYF | TGTGCCAGCAGCCAAGAGGGTAGGACAGGGACCTACGAGCAGTACTTC
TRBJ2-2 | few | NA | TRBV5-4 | CASSSPWVTGELFF | TGTGCCAGCAGTAGCCCGTGGGTAACCGGGGAGCTGTTTTTT
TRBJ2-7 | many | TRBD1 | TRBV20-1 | CSARVRDRGSEQYF | TGCAGTGCTAGAGTTCGGGACAGGGGTTCCGAGCAGTACTTC
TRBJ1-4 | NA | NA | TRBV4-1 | CASSQDWAGFNEKLFF | TGCGCCAGCAGCCAAGATTGGGCAGGCTTTAATGAAAAACTGTTTTTT
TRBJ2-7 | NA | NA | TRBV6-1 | CASRFQGAYEQYF | TGTGCCAGCAGATTTCAGGGTGCCTACGAGCAGTACTTC
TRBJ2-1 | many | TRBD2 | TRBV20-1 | CSARVLAGNEQFF | TGCAGTGCTAGAGTCCTAGCGGGGAATGAGCAGTTCTTC